This passage covers 3 T cell receptor beta chains from one sample sequenced in a study of blood T cell repertoires in COVID-19. TCRdb keeps only in-frame clones here, not all; method: immunoSEQ multiplex PCR. The profile shows roughly 220,000 clones, about 88% of them singletons. Sequenced input: peripheral blood. The receptors originated from a man between 60 and 75 years old with acute or convalescent COVID-19.

The gene calls are TRBV2 and TRBJ2-2; TRBD1 matches at 8 bases. The CDR3 length is 14 residues. J gave up 5 bases and V 7 bases, and 6 bases lay outside the gene matches. Germline CDR1 is SNHLY and CDR2 is FYNNEI. For the CDR3, the DNA is TGTGCCAGCATCCAGGGGGCAGGAACCGGGGAGCTGTTTTTT. This gives the protein CASIQGAGTGELFF.

The J gene is TRBJ1-1, the V gene TRBV5-4; TRBD1 might be the D (6 bases). CDR1 and CDR2 from the germline V gene are SGHNT and YYREEE (reference sequence). With 4 bases removed from V and 4 bases from J, the gap between germline ends came to 17 bases. The CDR3 has 15 residues. As DNA, the CDR3 is TGTGCCAGCAGCCCGCGGTCGGGAGGGGGCACTGAAGCTTTCTTT. Protein: CASSPRSGGGTEAFF.

The chain uses TRBV19 and TRBJ2-3; 9 bases align to TRBD2. CDR1 and CDR2 (germline): LNHDA, SQIVND (reference sequence). The CDR3 contains 15 residues. J was trimmed by 4 bases and V by 5 bases; bases with no gene match: 7. The CDR3 is CASSGGTSWADTQYF. CDR3 sequence (DNA): TGTGCCAGTAGTGGGGGGACTAGCTGGGCAGATACGCAGTATTTT.